This TCR beta chain was captured in a study of blood T cell repertoires in COVID-19. As for the study in general: From T cells, B-cell-depleted T cells, or PBMCs came the material, which was cDNA or gDNA.

Trimming stripped 0 bases from V and 0 bases from J, with 7 bases between. CDR3 size: 15 residues. From germline, CDR1 is SGHRS and CDR2 YFSETQ. Repertoires were generated with immunoSEQ multiplex PCR, while TCRdb's copy carries only in-frame clones and drops some. The sample shows more than 95,000 clones, about 90% of them seen only once. This receptor was taken from a man aged 50 to 60 with acute or convalescent COVID-19. The sequencing input was peripheral blood. This rearrangement joins TRBV5-1 to TRBJ1-3; D remains ambiguous. CDR3 protein: CASSLGAFSGNTIYF. CDR3 bases: TGCGCCAGCAGCTTGGGAGCATTCTCTGGAAACACCATATATTTT.